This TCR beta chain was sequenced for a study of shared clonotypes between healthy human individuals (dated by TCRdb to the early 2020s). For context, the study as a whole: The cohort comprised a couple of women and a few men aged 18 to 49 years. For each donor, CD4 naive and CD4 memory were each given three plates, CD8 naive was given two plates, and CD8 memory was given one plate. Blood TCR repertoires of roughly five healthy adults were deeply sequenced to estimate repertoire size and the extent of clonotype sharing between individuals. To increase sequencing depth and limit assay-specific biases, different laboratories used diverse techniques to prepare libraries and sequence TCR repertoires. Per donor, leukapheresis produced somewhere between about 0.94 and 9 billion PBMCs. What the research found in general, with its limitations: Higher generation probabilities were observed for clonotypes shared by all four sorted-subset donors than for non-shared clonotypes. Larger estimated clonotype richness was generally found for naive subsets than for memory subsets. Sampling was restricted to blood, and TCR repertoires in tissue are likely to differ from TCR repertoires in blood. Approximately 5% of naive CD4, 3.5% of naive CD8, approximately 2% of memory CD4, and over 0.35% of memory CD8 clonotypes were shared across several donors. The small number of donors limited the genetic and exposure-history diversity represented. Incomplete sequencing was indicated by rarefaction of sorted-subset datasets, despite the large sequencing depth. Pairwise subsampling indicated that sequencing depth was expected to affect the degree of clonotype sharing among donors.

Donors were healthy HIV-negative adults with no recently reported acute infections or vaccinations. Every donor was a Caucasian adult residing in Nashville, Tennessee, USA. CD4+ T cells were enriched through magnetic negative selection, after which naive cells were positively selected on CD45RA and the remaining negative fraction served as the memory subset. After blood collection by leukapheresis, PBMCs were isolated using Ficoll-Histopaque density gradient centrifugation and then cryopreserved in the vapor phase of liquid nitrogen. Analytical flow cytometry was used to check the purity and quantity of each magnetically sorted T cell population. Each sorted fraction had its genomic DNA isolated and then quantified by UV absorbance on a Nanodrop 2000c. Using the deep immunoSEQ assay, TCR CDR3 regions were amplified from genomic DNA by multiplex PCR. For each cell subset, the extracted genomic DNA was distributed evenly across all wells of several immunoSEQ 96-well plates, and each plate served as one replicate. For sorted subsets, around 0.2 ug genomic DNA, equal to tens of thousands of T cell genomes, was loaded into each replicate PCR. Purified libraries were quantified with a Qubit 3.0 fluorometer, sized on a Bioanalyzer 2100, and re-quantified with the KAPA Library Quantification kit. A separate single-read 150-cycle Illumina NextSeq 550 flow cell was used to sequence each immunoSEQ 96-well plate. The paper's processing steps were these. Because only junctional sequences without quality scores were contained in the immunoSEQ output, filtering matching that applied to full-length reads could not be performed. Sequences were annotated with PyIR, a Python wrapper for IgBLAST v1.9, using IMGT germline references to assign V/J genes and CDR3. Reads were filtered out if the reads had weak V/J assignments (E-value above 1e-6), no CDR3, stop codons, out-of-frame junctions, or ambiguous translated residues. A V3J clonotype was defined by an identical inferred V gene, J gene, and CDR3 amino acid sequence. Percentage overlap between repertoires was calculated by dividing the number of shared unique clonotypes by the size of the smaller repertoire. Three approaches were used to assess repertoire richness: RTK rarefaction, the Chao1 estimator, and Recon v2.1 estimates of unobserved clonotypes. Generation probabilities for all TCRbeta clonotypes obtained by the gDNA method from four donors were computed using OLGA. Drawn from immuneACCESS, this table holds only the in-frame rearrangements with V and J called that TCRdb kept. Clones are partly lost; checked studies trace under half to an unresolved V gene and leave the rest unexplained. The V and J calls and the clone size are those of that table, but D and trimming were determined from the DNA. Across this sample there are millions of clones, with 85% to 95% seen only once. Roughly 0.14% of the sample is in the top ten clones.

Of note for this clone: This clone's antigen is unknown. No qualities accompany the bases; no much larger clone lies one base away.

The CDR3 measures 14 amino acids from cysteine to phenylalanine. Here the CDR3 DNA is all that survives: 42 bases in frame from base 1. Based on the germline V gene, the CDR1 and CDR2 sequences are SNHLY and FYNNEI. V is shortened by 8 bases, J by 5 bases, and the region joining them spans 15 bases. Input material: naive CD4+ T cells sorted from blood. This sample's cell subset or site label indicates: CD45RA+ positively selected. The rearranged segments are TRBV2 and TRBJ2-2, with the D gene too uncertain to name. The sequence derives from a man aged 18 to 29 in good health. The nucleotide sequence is TGTGCCAGCTCCGTGACACGATCAACCGGGGAGCTGTTTTTT. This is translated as CASSVTRSTGELFF.